This record looks at one T cell receptor beta chain sequence and its context. The antigen is undetermined. Incorporated into the TCR beta cDNA libraries were unique molecular identifiers, which served to reduce PCR and sequencing biases. MiXCR, applied by TCRdb to the PCR reads, yields one record per CDR3 protein. Counted here are hundreds of thousands of distinct CDR3 sequences, under 70% occurring once; the ten biggest clones make up approximately 4.4%. CDR3 length: 15 residues. Germline CDR1 SGHRS, CDR2 YFSETQ. Trimming took 4 bases from V and 3 from J; bases not matched to a gene: 8. The sample belongs to a study of post-analysis software for immune sequencing data. The study's findings and limits: Five TRBV segments were more frequent in patients than controls; TRBV5-6, TRBV5-1 and TRBV20-1 belonged to this group. Strong same-batch co-clustering of samples appeared with F measure clustering.

The sequenced material came from blood. The J gene is TRBJ2-7, the V gene TRBV5-1, with TRBD1 matching over 9 bases. This sequence originates from a girl between 10 and 17 years old with multiple sclerosis. The CDR3 region is CASSGGTGRHYEQYF. The CDR3 DNA reads as TGCGCCAGCAGCGGAGGGACAGGGAGGCACTACGAGCAGTACTTC.